What follows describes a single T cell receptor beta chain. Its specificity is unknown. J gave up 2 bases and V 8 bases, and 18 bases lay outside the gene matches. CDR3 length: 17 residues. CDR1 is SEHNR, CDR2 FQNEAQ, per germline (reference sequence). The entry originates in a study of CD8+CD57+ T cells in acquired aplastic anemia. Study as a whole: Mean yield of DNA from sorted CD4+ and CD8+ cells was 3 to 3.5 ug. Regarding the study as a whole: Levels of CD8+ Simpson's diversity were not significantly distinct in patients versus controls. It was found that twenty-nine CD8+ CDR3 sequences were shared between patients and controls.

Genomic DNA acted as the template from which TCR beta VDJ combination and CDR3 sequence profiling were carried out. MiXCR was run by TCRdb on the reads, yielding one entry per CDR3 protein. The sample shows around 200,000 distinct CDR3 sequences, 63% of them seen only once. Previously, flow cytometry had revealed CD8+CD57+ cell expansion in the patients chosen for sequencing. Blood samples were obtained from patients who had received no prior therapy. Sequences were obtained from sorted CD4+, CD8+, or CD8+CD57+ T cells (not recorded which) from PBMCs. The rearrangement uses TRBV7-9 and TRBJ2-7; 7 bases map to TRBD1. This sequence originates from a human donor with aplastic anemia. The CDR3 sequence is CASGPTRQGRVAYEQYF. DNA for the CDR3: TGTGCCAGCGGCCCAACCAGACAGGGAAGGGTGGCCTACGAGCAGTACTTC. The full variable domain, completed using reference TRBV7-9 and TRBJ2-7, is DTGVSQNPRHKITKRGQNVTFRCDPISEHNRLYWYRQTLGQGPEFLTYFQNEAQLEKSRLLSDRFSAERPKGSFSTLEIQRTEQGDSAMYLCASGPTRQGRVAYEQYFGPGTRLTVT.